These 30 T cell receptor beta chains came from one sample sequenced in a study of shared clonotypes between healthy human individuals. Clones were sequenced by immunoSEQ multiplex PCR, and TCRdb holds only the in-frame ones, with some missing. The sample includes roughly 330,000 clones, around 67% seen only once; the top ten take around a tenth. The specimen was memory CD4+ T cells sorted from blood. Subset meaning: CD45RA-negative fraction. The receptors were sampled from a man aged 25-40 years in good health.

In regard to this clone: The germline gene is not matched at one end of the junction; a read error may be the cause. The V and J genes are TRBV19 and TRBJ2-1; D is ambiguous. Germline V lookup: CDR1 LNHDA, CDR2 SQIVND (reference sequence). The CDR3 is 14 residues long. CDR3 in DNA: TGTGCCAGTAGTAACGGGCGAAGCTACAGTGAGCAGTTCTTC. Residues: CASSNGRSYSEQFF.

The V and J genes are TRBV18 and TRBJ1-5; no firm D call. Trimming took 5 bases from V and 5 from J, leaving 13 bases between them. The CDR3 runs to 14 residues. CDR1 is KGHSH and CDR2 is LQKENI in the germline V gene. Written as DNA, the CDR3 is TGTGCCAGCTCAGGGCAGGCGTCGGATCAGCCCCAGCATTTT. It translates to CASSGQASDQPQHF.

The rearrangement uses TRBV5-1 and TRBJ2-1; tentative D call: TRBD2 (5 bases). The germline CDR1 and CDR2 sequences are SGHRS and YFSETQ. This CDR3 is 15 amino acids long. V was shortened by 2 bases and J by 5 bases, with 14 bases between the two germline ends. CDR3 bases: TGCGCCAGCAGCTTAGCAATAGCGTATAACAATGAGCAGTTCTTC. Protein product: CASSLAIAYNNEQFF.

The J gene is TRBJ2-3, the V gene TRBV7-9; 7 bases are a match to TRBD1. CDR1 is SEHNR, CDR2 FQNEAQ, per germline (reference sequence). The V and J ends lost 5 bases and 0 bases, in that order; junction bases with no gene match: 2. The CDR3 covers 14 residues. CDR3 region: CASSVGQSTDTQYF. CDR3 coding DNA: TGTGCCAGCAGCGTGGGACAGAGCACAGATACGCAGTATTTT.

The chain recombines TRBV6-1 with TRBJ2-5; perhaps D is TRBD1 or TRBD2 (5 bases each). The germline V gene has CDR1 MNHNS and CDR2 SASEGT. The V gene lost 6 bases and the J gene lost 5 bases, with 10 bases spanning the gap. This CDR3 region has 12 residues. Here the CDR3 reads CASRGVGETQYF. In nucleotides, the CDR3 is TGTGCCAGCAGGGGGGTTGGGGAGACCCAGTACTTC.

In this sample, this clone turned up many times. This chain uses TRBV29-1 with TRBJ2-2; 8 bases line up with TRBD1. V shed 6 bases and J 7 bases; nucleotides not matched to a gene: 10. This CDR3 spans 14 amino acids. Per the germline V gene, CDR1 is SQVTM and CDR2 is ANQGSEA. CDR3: CSVVGQAFGGELFF. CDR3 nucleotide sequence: TGCAGCGTAGTGGGACAGGCCTTCGGCGGGGAGCTGTTTTTT.

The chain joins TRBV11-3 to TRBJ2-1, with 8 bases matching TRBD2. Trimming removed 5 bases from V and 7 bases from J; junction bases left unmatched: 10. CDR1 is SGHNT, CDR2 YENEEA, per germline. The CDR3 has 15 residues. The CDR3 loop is CASSLAAGVGNEQFF. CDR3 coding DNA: TGTGCCAGCAGCCTCGCAGCGGGAGTGGGGAATGAGCAGTTCTTC.

As DNA, the CDR3 is TGCAGCGTTGCTTCCGGGACAGCGAACACTGAAGCTTTCTTT. It translates to CSVASGTANTEAFF. The rearrangement uses TRBV29-1 and TRBJ1-1; 7 bases match TRBD1. This CDR3 contains 14 residues. CDR1 SQVTM and CDR2 ANQGSEA come from the germline V gene. V shed 4 bases, J shed 1 base, and the junction held 6 bases outside the gene matches.

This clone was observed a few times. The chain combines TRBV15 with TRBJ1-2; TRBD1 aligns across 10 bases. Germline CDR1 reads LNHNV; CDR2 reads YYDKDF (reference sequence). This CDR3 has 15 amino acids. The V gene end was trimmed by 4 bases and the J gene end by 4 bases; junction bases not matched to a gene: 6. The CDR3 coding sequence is TGTGCCACCAGCATCACCCGGGACAGGGGCTATGGCTACACCTTC. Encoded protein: CATSITRDRGYGYTF.

The CDR3 bases are TGTGCCACCGGGACACAGAACACCGGGGAGCTGTTTTTT. Protein sequence: CATGTQNTGELFF. V usage is TRBV5-4 and J usage is TRBJ2-2, with D perhaps TRBD1 (6 bases). CDR3 length equals 13 residues. In germline, CDR1 is SGHNT, CDR2 YYREEE (reference sequence). V was pared by 9 bases and J by 1 base, with 10 bases between.

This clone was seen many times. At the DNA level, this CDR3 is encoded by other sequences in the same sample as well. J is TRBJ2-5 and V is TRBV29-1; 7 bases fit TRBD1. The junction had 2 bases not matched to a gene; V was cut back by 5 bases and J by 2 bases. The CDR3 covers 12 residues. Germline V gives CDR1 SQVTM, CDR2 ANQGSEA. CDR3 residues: CSVLTGQETQYF. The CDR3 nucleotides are TGCAGCGTTCTGACAGGGCAAGAGACCCAGTACTTC.

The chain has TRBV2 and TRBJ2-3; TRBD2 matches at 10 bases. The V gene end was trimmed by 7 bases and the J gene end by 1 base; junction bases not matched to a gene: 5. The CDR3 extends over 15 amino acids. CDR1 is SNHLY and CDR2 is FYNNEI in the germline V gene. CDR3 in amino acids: CASILLAGRTDTQYF. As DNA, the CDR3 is TGTGCCAGCATCTTACTAGCGGGGCGCACAGATACGCAGTATTTT.

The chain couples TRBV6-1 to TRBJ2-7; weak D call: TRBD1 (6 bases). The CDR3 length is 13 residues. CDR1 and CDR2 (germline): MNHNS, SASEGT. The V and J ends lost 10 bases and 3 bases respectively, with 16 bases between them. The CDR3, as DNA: TGTGCCACCTACTTGACAGGCGTCTACGAGCAGTACTTC. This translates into CATYLTGVYEQYF.

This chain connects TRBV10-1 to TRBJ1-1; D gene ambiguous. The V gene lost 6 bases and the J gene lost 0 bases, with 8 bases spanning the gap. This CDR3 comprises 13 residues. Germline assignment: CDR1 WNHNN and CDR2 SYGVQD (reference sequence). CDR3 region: CASRYQLNTEAFF. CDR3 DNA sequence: TGCGCCAGCAGATATCAGTTGAACACTGAAGCTTTCTTT.

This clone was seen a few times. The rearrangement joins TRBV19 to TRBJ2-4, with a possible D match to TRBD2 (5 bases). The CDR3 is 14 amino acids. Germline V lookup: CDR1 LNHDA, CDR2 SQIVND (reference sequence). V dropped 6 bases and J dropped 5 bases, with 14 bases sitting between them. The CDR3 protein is CASSHRVRENIQYF. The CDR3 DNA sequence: TGTGCCAGTAGCCACCGGGTGAGGGAAAACATTCAGTACTTC. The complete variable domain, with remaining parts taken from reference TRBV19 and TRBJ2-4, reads DGGITQSPKYLFRKEGQNVTLSCEQNLNHDAMYWYRQDPGQGLRLIYYSQIVNDFQKGDIAEGYSVSREKKESFPLTVTSAQKNPTAFYLCASSHRVRENIQYFGAGTRLSVL.

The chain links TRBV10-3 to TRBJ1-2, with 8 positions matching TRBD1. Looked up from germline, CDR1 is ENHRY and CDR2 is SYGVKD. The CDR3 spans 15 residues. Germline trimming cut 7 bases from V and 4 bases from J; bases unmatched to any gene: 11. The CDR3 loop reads CAINGGQGASYGYTF. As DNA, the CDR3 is TGTGCCATCAATGGTGGCCAGGGGGCGAGCTATGGCTACACCTTC.

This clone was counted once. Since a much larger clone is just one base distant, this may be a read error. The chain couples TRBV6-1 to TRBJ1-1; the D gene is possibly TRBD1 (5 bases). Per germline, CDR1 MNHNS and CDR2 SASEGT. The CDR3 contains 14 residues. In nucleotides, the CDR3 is TGTGCCCGCAGGGACGTGGGGGGGGGTACTGAAGCTTTCTTT. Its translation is CARRDVGGGTEAFF.

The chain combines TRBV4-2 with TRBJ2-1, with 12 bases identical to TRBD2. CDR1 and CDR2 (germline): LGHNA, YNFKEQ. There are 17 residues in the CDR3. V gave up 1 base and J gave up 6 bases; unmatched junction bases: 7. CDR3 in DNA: TGTGCCAGCAGCCAAGTGTCCCTAGCGGGAGGGGGCAATGAGCAGTTCTTC. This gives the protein CASSQVSLAGGGNEQFF.

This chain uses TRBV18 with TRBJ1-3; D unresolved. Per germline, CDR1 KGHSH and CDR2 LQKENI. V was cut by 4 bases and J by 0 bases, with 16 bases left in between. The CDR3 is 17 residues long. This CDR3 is CASSLMGVGNSGNTIYF. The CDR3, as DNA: TGTGCCAGCTCACTGATGGGAGTCGGAAACTCTGGAAACACCATATATTTT.

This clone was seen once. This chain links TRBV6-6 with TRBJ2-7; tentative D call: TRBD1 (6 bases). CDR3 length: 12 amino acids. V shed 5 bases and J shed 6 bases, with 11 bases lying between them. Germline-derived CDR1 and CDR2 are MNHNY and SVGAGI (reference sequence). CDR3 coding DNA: TGTGCCAGCAGTACAGGGTTGGGCGAGCAGTACTTC. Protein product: CASSTGLGEQYF.

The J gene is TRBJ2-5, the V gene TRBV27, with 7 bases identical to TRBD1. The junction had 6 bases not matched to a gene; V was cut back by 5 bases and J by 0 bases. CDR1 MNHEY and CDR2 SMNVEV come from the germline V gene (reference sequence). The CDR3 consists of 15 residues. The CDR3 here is CASSPLQGYQETQYF. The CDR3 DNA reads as TGTGCCAGCAGTCCGTTACAGGGGTACCAAGAGACCCAGTACTTC.

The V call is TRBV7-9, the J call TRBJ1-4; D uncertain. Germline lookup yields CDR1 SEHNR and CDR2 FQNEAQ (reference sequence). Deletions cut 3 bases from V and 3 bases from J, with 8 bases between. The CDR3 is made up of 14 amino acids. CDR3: CASSFRLSNEKLFF. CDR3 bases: TGTGCCAGCAGCTTTAGGCTTTCTAATGAAAAACTGTTTTTT.

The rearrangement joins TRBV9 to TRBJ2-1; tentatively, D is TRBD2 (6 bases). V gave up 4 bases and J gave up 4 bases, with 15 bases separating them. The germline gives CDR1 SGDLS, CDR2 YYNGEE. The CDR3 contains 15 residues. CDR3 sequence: CASSPRLAKYNEQFF. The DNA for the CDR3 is TGTGCCAGCAGCCCCCGCCTAGCGAAATACAATGAGCAGTTCTTC.

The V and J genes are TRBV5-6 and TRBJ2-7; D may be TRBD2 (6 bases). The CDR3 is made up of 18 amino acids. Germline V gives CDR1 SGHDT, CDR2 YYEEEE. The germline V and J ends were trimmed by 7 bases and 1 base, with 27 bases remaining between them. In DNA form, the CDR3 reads TGTGCCAGCTGCCCCGGGCGGGACCTATCCTTCGGGTCCTACGAGCAGTACTTC. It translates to CASCPGRDLSFGSYEQYF. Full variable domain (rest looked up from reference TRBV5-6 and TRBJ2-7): DAGVTQSPTHLIKTRGQQVTLRCSPKSGHDTVSWYQQALGQGPQFIFQYYEEEERQRGNFPDRFSGHQFPNYSSELNVNALLLGDSALYLCASCPGRDLSFGSYEQYFGPGTRLTVT.

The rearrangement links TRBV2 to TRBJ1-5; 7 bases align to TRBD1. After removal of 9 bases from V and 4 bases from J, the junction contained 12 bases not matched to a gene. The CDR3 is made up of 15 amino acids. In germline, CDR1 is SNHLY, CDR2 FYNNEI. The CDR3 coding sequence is TGTGCCAGTATGACTTCGACAGGGACAAATCAGCCCCAGCATTTT. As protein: CASMTSTGTNQPQHF.

CDR3 nucleotides: TGTGCCAGCAGCTTGACTTTGGGCTCATGGGGAAACACCATATATTTT. Translating gives CASSLTLGSWGNTIYF. The chain combines TRBV5-8 with TRBJ1-3; the D is unclear. From germline, CDR1 is SGHTS and CDR2 YDEGEE. The CDR3 loop spans 16 amino acids. Trimming removed 1 base at V and 4 bases at J, with 15 bases between.

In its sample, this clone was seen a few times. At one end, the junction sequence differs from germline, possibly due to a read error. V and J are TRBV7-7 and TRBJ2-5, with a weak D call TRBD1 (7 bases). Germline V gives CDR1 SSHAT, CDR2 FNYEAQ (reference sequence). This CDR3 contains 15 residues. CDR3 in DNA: TGTGCTAGCAGCTTAGGAGGGACAGTCGGAGAGACCCAGTACTTC. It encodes CASSLGGTVGETQYF.

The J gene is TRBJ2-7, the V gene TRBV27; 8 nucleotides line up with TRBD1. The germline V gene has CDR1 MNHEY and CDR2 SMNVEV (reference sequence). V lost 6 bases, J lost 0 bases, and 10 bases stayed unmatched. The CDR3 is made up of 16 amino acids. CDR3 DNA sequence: TGTGCCAGCAGCCGTCGTACCGGGACAGGCTCCTACGAGCAGTACTTC. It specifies CASSRRTGTGSYEQYF.

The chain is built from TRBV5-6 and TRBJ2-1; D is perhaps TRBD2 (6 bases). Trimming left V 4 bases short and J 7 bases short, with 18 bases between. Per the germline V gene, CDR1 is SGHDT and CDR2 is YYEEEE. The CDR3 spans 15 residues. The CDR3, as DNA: TGTGCCAGCAGCCTGTGGGTGGGAGGCACTAATGAGCAGTTCTTC. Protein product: CASSLWVGGTNEQFF.

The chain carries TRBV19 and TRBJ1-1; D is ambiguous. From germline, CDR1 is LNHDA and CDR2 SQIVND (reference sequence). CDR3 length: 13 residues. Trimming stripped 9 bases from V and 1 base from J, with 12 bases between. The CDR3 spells CASSPKGNTEAFF. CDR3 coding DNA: TGTGCCAGCAGTCCCAAAGGGAACACTGAAGCTTTCTTT.